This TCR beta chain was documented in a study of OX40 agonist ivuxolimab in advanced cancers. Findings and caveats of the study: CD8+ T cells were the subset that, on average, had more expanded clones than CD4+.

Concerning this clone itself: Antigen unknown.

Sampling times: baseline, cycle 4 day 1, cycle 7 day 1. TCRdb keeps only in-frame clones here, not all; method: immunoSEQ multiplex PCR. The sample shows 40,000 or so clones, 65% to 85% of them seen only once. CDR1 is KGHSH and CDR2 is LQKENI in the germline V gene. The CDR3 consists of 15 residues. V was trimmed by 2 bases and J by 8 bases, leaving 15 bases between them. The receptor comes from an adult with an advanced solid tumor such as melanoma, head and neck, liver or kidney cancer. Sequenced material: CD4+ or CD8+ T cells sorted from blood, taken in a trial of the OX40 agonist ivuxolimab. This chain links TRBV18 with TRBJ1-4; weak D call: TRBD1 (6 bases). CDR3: CASSPSTGPFEKLFF. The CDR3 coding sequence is TGTGCCAGCTCACCATCGACAGGCCCCTTCGAAAAACTGTTTTTT.